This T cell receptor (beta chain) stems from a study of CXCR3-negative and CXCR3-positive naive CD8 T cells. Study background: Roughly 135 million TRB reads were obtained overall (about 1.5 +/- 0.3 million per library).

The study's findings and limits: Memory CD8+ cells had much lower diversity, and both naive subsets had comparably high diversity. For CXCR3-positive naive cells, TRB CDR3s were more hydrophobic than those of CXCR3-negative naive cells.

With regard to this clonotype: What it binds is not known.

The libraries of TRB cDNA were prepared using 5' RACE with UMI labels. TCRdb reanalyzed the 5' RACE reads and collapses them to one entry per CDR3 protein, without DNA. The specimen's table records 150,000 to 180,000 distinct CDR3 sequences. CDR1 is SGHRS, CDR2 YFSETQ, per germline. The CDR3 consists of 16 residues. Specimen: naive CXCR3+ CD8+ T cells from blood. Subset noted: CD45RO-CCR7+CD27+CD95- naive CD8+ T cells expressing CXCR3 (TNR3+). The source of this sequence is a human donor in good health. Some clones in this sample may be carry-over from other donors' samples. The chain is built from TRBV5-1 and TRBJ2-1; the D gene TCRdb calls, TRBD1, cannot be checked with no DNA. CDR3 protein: CASSFSGTKTRNEQFF. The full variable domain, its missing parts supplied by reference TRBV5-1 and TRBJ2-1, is KAGVTQTPRYLIKTRGQQVTLSCSPISGHRSVSWYQQTPGQGLQFLFEYFSETQRNKGNFPGRFSGRQFSNSRSEMNVSTLELGDSALYLCASSFSGTKTRNEQFFGPGTRLTVL.